This entry lists 30 T cell receptor beta chains sequenced from one sample in a study of OX40 agonist ivuxolimab in advanced cancers. Repertoires were generated with immunoSEQ multiplex PCR, while TCRdb's copy carries only in-frame clones and drops some. The top ten hold around 1.5% of the sample, which has about 96,000 clones, less than 95% seen once. The source was CD4+ or CD8+ T cells sorted from blood, collected in a trial of the OX40 agonist ivuxolimab. All receptors derive from an adult with an advanced solid tumor such as melanoma, head and neck, liver or kidney cancer.

The chain carries TRBV7-9 and TRBJ2-3; D may be TRBD2 (6 bases). This CDR3 is built from 14 residues. Germline assignment: CDR1 SEHNR and CDR2 FQNEAQ (reference sequence). V lost 4 bases and J 2 bases, leaving 10 bases between the germline ends. For the CDR3, the DNA is TGTGCCAGCAGCTCTGGGGGGTACACAGATACGCAGTATTTT. Amino acid sequence: CASSSGGYTDTQYF.

The rearrangement links TRBV18 to TRBJ1-5; D gene ambiguous. Trimming removed 3 bases at V and 6 bases at J, with 15 bases between. The CDR3 consists of 15 residues. Germline V gene lookup returns CDR1 KGHSH and CDR2 LQKENI. The CDR3 sequence: CASSPWTGEGQPQHF. In DNA, the CDR3 is TGTGCCAGCTCACCCTGGACCGGGGAAGGTCAGCCCCAGCATTTT.

J is TRBJ1-1 and V is TRBV18; 8 bases are shared with TRBD1. V lost 9 bases and J lost 4; bases outside the gene matches: 13. Germline V lookup: CDR1 KGHSH, CDR2 LQKENI. The CDR3 consists of 15 residues. The CDR3 DNA is TGTGCCAGTTGTGCTTCAGGGGGCGGGGCCACTGAAGCTTTCTTT. Translation: CASCASGGGATEAFF.

J is TRBJ2-5 and V is TRBV9; TRBD1 might be the D (6 bases). The V gene's germline CDR1 is SGDLS and CDR2 YYNGEE. CDR3 length equals 16 residues. Between the trimmed V and J ends, which lost 0 bases and 1 base, there was a span of 13 bases. CDR3 DNA: TGTGCCAGCAGCGTAGACGGTGCAGGGGCCCAAGAGACCCAGTACTTC. Amino acid sequence: CASSVDGAGAQETQYF.

The V call is TRBV5-1, the J call TRBJ2-2; 13 nucleotides agree with TRBD2. The CDR3 has 17 amino acids. With V trimmed by 0 bases and J by 6 bases, 5 bases remained unmatched. Germline V gene sequence: CDR1 SGHRS, CDR2 YFSETQ. As DNA, the CDR3 is TGCGCCAGCAGCTTGGAAGGACTAGCGGGAGTAGCCGGGGAGCTGTTTTTT. As protein: CASSLEGLAGVAGELFF.

This chain joins TRBV19 and TRBJ2-7; D is undetermined. The V gene's germline CDR1 is LNHDA and CDR2 SQIVND (reference sequence). Between the trimmed V and J ends, which lost 3 bases and 0 bases, there was a span of 9 bases. The CDR3 runs 14 residues. CDR3 loop: CASSIGRSSYEQYF. DNA of the CDR3: TGTGCCAGTAGTATCGGACGGAGCTCCTACGAGCAGTACTTC.

The chain employs TRBV28 and TRBJ2-3; 8 nucleotides line up with TRBD1. Trimming cost V 5 bases and J 2 bases; bases outside gene matches: 6. Germline CDR1 is MDHEN and CDR2 is SYDVKM. The CDR3 is made up of 15 amino acids. CDR3 nucleotide sequence: TGTGCCAGCAGTGCGGACAGGGCCGTCACAGATACGCAGTATTTT. Protein sequence: CASSADRAVTDTQYF.

The rearrangement links TRBV4-3 to TRBJ1-4; no firm D call. This CDR3 region has 15 residues. Per the germline V gene, CDR1 is LGHNA and CDR2 is YSLEER. The V end was cut by 4 bases, the J end by 8 bases, with 17 bases between. The CDR3 sequence: CASSPRPNEEEKLFF. Written as DNA, the CDR3 is TGCGCCAGCAGCCCAAGACCCAACGAGGAGGAAAAACTGTTTTTT.

The genes are TRBV21-1 and TRBJ1-4; the tabulated D call, TRBD1, remains unverified against the DNA. TRBV21-1 is shown as a pseudogene. The CDR3 consists of 15 residues. CDR3 in amino acids: CASSSWTGTNEKLFF. CDR3 nucleotides: TGTGCCAGCAGTAGCTGGACAGGGACTAATGAAAAACTGTTTTTT.

The chain links TRBV21-1 to TRBJ1-4. TRBV21-1 is described as a pseudogene. The CDR3 sequence is 16 residues long. The CDR3 spells CASSPGGLGPSEKLFF. The CDR3 coding sequence is TGTGCCAGCAGCCCAGGAGGGTTAGGGCCGTCGGAAAAACTGTTTTTT.

To note about this clone: Germline is not matched at one junction end, which may reflect a read error. The V gene is TRBV7-9, the J gene TRBJ2-3, with TRBD1 matching over 8 bases. CDR3 length: 15 residues. Germline V gives CDR1 SEHNR, CDR2 FQNEAQ (reference sequence). CDR3 coding DNA: TGCGCCAGCAGCCAGGGCAGGGGGCGAACGGATACGCAGTATTTT. This sequence encodes CASSQGRGRTDTQYF. The full variable domain, in which reference TRBV7-9 and TRBJ2-3 provide the parts outside the CDR3, is DTGVSQNPRHKITKRGQNVTFRCDPISEHNRLYWYRQTLGQGPEFLTYFQNEAQLEKSRLLSDRFSAERPKGSFSTLEIQRTEQGDSAMYLCASSQGRGRTDTQYFGPGTRLTVL.

This chain joins TRBV11-3 and TRBJ2-2; TRBD2 is a possible D gene (5 bases). Per germline, CDR1 SGHNT and CDR2 YENEEA. The V and J ends lost 5 bases and 8 bases respectively, with 12 bases between them. The CDR3 runs to 13 residues. CDR3 DNA: TGTGCCAGCAGCAAAAGCGGCGTAGGGGAGCTGTTTTTT. It codes for CASSKSGVGELFF.

The chain links TRBV10-1 to TRBJ1-5; 9 nucleotides line up with TRBD1. The CDR3 runs 16 residues. Unmatched junction bases numbered 3, after V lost 3 bases and J lost 0 bases. Germline V CDR1 and CDR2: WNHNN, SYGVQD (reference sequence). The CDR3 nucleotides are TGCGCCAGCAGTGATGGACAGGGGCATAGCAATCAGCCCCAGCATTTT. Its protein is CASSDGQGHSNQPQHF.

The rearrangement uses TRBV5-1 and TRBJ1-1, with a tentative D call TRBD1 (6 bases). The germline gives CDR1 SGHRS, CDR2 YFSETQ. The CDR3 covers 13 residues. V lost 4 bases, J lost 5 bases, and 12 bases lay in between. The CDR3 sequence is CASSPQGFTEAFF. The CDR3 DNA follows: TGCGCCAGCAGCCCACAGGGTTTTACTGAAGCTTTCTTT.

V and J are TRBV6-5 and TRBJ1-2, with no clear D. This CDR3 region has 8 residues. The germline V gene has CDR1 MNHEY and CDR2 SVGAGI. The V and J ends lost 10 bases and 4 bases respectively, with 1 base between them. In DNA form, the CDR3 reads TGTGCCACCTATGGCTACACCTTC. As protein: CATYGYTF.

The V gene is TRBV7-9, the J gene TRBJ1-2; TRBD1 aligns across 8 bases. Trimming took 0 bases from V and 1 from J; bases not matched to a gene: 7. This CDR3 spans 17 amino acids. Germline CDR1 is SEHNR and CDR2 is FQNEAQ (reference sequence). The CDR3 nucleotides are TGTGCCAGCAGCTTAGCCCAGACAGGGGTTTTTAACTATGGCTACACCTTC. The encoded protein is CASSLAQTGVFNYGYTF.

V usage is TRBV9 and J usage is TRBJ2-7, with 7 bases aligning to TRBD1. The CDR3 extends over 15 amino acids. Germline CDR1 reads SGDLS; CDR2 reads YYNGEE. V lost 4 bases to trimming and J lost 1 base; unmatched junction nucleotides: 8. DNA of the CDR3: TGTGCCAGCAGCCCGACCCCGGGACAGTCCTACGAGCAGTACTTC. The encoded protein is CASSPTPGQSYEQYF.

The sample holds one count of this clone. One junction end does not reproduce the germline sequence, and a read error may be involved. Here the CDR3 reads CASSLDRGNEQFF. The CDR3 coding sequence is TGCGCCAGCAGTTTGGATCGGGGAAATGAGCAGTTCTTC. V and J are TRBV5-1 and TRBJ2-1, with D possibly matching TRBD2 (5 bases). The CDR3 sequence is 13 residues long. Germline V gives CDR1 SGHRS, CDR2 YFSETQ.

CDR3 sequence (DNA): TGTGCCAGCGTCCTTGACAGGGACCAGCCCCAGCATTTT. Residues: CASVLDRDQPQHF. The chain couples TRBV6-1 to TRBJ1-5; 7 bases line up with TRBD1. The CDR3 is made up of 13 amino acids. CDR1 MNHNS and CDR2 SASEGT come from the germline V gene. The junction had 8 bases not matched to a gene; V was cut back by 8 bases and J by 7 bases.

CDR3 in DNA: TGTGCCACCAGCAGACGTTTCGAAGCAGGGGTATATAGCAATCAGCCCCAGCATTTT. Translation: CATSRRFEAGVYSNQPQHF. J is TRBJ1-5 and V is TRBV15; D may be TRBD1 (6 bases). The CDR3 is 19 residues long. Between the trimmed V and J ends, which lost 2 bases and 0 bases, there was a span of 20 bases. Germline CDR1 is LNHNV and CDR2 is YYDKDF (reference sequence).

The rearrangement uses TRBV19 and TRBJ2-7; the match to TRBD2 covers 13 bases. Germline values: CDR1 LNHDA, CDR2 SQIVND (reference sequence). The junction had 5 bases not matched to a gene; V was cut back by 5 bases and J by 1 base. The CDR3 sequence is 16 residues long. Written as DNA, the CDR3 is TGTGCCAGTAGTCGACTAGCGGGAGGATTTTCCTACGAGCAGTACTTC. Amino acid sequence: CASSRLAGGFSYEQYF.

This clone was counted only a few times. The V gene is TRBV6-5, the J gene TRBJ1-1; 7 positions match TRBD1. This CDR3 is built from 11 residues. Germline V gene sequence: CDR1 MNHEY, CDR2 SVGAGI. V trimming: 6 bases; J trimming: 7 bases; junction bases outside the gene matches: 2. This CDR3 is CASRRDSEAFF. The DNA for the CDR3 is TGTGCCAGCAGAAGGGACAGTGAAGCTTTCTTT.

This chain links TRBV11-3 with TRBJ2-1; D gene uncertain. There are 13 residues in the CDR3. The V gene lost 4 bases and the J gene lost 6 bases, with 10 bases spanning the gap. Germline V gives CDR1 SGHNT, CDR2 YENEEA. CDR3 nucleotides: TGTGCCAGCAGCTCGAGGTCATCCAATGAGCAGTTCTTC. Translated: CASSSRSSNEQFF.

V is TRBV5-1 and J is TRBJ2-1; a weak D match, TRBD2 (5 bases). There are 15 residues in the CDR3. Germline assignment: CDR1 SGHRS and CDR2 YFSETQ. V lost 4 bases, J lost 7 bases, and 18 bases lay in between. CDR3 sequence: CASSPIASGNNEQFF. The CDR3 nucleotides read TGCGCCAGCAGCCCTATAGCGAGTGGGAATAATGAGCAGTTCTTC. Supplemented by reference TRBV5-1 and TRBJ2-1, the full variable domain reads KAGVTQTPRYLIKTRGQQVTLSCSPISGHRSVSWYQQTPGQGLQFLFEYFSETQRNKGNFPGRFSGRQFSNSRSEMNVSTLELGDSALYLCASSPIASGNNEQFFGPGTRLTVL.

The rearrangement uses TRBV7-9 and TRBJ1-2; D possibly corresponds to TRBD1 (6 bases). The germline gives CDR1 SEHNR, CDR2 FQNEAQ (reference sequence). V was pared by 2 bases and J by 10 bases, with 17 bases between. The CDR3 is 14 amino acids. The DNA for the CDR3 is TGTGCCAGCAGCTTACTCGCGATCGGGGGCGACTACACCTTC. Its translation: CASSLLAIGGDYTF.

This chain joins TRBV11-2 and TRBJ1-5, with unresolved D. The CDR3 runs to 13 residues. Trimming cost V 0 bases and J 5 bases, with 5 bases left between them. CDR1 SGHAT and CDR2 FQNNGV come from the germline V gene. The CDR3 coding sequence is TGTGCCAGCAGCTTAGACGCGGATCAGCCCCAGCATTTT. Translation: CASSLDADQPQHF.

This chain links TRBV9 with TRBJ2-3; TRBD2 matches 13 bases. The CDR3 runs to 17 residues. The germline gives CDR1 SGDLS, CDR2 YYNGEE. The J segment lost 4 bases and the V segment lost 4 bases, leaving 9 bases of the junction unmatched. The CDR3 spells CASSPRRTSGGPDTQYF. The CDR3 region has the DNA TGTGCCAGCAGCCCCCGAAGGACTAGCGGGGGCCCAGATACGCAGTATTTT.

The genes are TRBV6-1 and TRBJ1-1; tentatively, D is TRBD1 (5 bases). Per the germline V gene, CDR1 is MNHNS and CDR2 is SASEGT. The V and J ends lost 6 bases and 0 bases respectively, with 11 bases between them. The CDR3 has 14 residues. This chain's CDR3 is CASREQDMNTEAFF. The CDR3 DNA follows: TGTGCCAGCAGGGAACAGGACATGAACACTGAAGCTTTCTTT.

The chain is built from TRBV12-2 and TRBJ1-5; the DNA was not compared with TRBD1, the D call given in the table. TRBV12-2 is labeled a pseudogene. This CDR3 contains 14 residues. The CDR3 bases are TGTGCAAGTCGCTCGGACAGGAGGGTTCAGCCCCAGCATTTT. Translation: CASRSDRRVQPQHF.

V is TRBV19 and J is TRBJ2-1, with 8 bases lining up with TRBD2. V lost 8 bases to trimming and J lost 1 base; unmatched junction nucleotides: 13. The CDR3 totals 17 residues. In germline, CDR1 is LNHDA, CDR2 SQIVND (reference sequence). The chain's CDR3 is CASQNEVGRASYNEQFF. The CDR3 coding sequence is TGTGCCAGTCAAAACGAGGTCGGGAGGGCGTCCTACAATGAGCAGTTCTTC.